This T cell receptor (beta chain) was found in a study of blood T cell repertoires in COVID-19. Profiling relied on immunoSEQ multiplex PCR, and the TCRdb table lists in-frame clones only, not all of them. This sample has around 170,000 clones, with around four fifths found just once. This clone was seen only a few times. This CDR3 region has 17 residues. Germline-derived CDR1 and CDR2 are KGHDR and SFDVKD. The V and J ends lost 4 bases and 1 base, in that order; junction bases with no gene match: 4. This receptor was obtained from a woman between 40 and 55 years old with acute or convalescent COVID-19. The source material was peripheral blood. The chain carries TRBV24-1 and TRBJ2-1, with TRBD2 identical over 12 bases. CDR3 bases: TGTGCCACCAGTGACCCAGGACTAGCGGGGTCCTACAATGAGCAGTTCTTC. Protein product: CATSDPGLAGSYNEQFF.